The 17 T cell receptor beta chains presented below share a single source sample, sequenced in a study of blood T cells in healthy people across ages. PCR was performed a second time for roughly 7 to 11 cycles using a sample-barcoded 5' primer and a J-beta primer mix. MiXCR, applied by TCRdb to the 5' RACE reads, yields one record per CDR3 protein. The sample has some 750,000 distinct CDR3 sequences, about 20% seen once. Sequenced material: blood. Every receptor here comes from a man aged 70-80 years in good health.

V usage is TRBV3-1 and J usage is TRBJ2-5; 11 nucleotides match TRBD2. TRBJ2-7 matches the DNA end more closely, so the J call is doubtful. CDR1 and CDR2 from the germline V gene are LGHDT and YNNKEL (reference sequence). The CDR3 runs to 17 residues. The CDR3 DNA reads as TGTGCCAGCAGTCCCTCCCAGACTAGCGGGAAATCCTACGAGCAGTACGTC. Residues: CASSPSQTSGKSYEQYV.

This clonotype turned up a few times. This chain connects TRBV19 to TRBJ1-1; the D is unclear. CDR1 and CDR2 (germline): LNHDA, SQIVND (reference sequence). V dropped 1 base and J dropped 2 bases, with 17 bases sitting between them. The CDR3 runs 17 residues. The CDR3 DNA reads TGTGCCAGTAGTATAGGGTCCCAAGGTCGAGTAAACACTGAAGCTTTCTTT. It specifies CASSIGSQGRVNTEAFF.

The rearrangement joins TRBV12-3 or TRBV12-4 to TRBJ2-1, with 14 bases fitting TRBD2. This CDR3 contains 16 residues. The ends lost 5 bases at V and 4 bases at J; junction bases unmatched: 4. The CDR3 loop reads CASSRLAGGIYNEQFF. The CDR3 DNA reads TGTGCCAGCAGTCGACTAGCGGGGGGGATTTACAATGAGCAGTTCTTC.

The CDR3 bases are TGTGCCAGCTCACCGGCCGAGGGGGTAGCGTTCTACAATGAGCAGTTCTTC. This gives the protein CASSPAEGVAFYNEQFF. The genes are TRBV18 and TRBJ2-1, with D possibly matching TRBD1 (6 bases). This CDR3 comprises 17 residues. The V and J ends lost 3 bases and 3 bases respectively, with 18 bases between them. Germline V lookup: CDR1 KGHSH, CDR2 LQKENI.

This clonotype has only a few counts. V and J are TRBV15 and TRBJ2-3, with 9 bases that match TRBD1. The CDR3 extends over 16 amino acids. Germline-derived CDR1 and CDR2 are LNHNV and YYDKDF (reference sequence). Germline trimming cut 0 bases from V and 6 bases from J; bases unmatched to any gene: 7. CDR3 nucleotide sequence: TGTGCCACCAGCAGAGATTGGGACAGGGAGGGCGATACGCAGTATTTT. Its translation is CATSRDWDREGDTQYF.

Ten or more counts support this clonotype. This chain uses TRBV5-1 with TRBJ2-1; D might be TRBD1 (6 bases). V lost 1 base and J 5 bases, leaving 13 bases between the germline ends. Per the germline V gene, CDR1 is SGHRS and CDR2 is YFSETQ. This CDR3 has 15 residues. The CDR3 spells CASSLKQGGNNEQFF. The CDR3 DNA is TGCGCCAGCAGCTTGAAACAGGGTGGGAACAATGAGCAGTTCTTC.

This clonotype was seen repeatedly, ten times or more. The rearrangement links TRBV29-1 to TRBJ2-5; D is perhaps TRBD2 (6 bases). The CDR3 length is 14 residues. Trimming removed 2 bases from V and 1 base from J, with 11 bases in between. CDR1 is SQVTM and CDR2 is ANQGSEA in the germline V gene. The CDR3 DNA sequence: TGCAGCGTTGAATTACCGACTAGCCAAGAGACCCAGTACTTC. It translates to CSVELPTSQETQYF.

This clonotype was observed a few times. The chain links TRBV12-3 or TRBV12-4 to TRBJ2-1; 11 nucleotides line up with TRBD2. The CDR3 extends over 16 amino acids. V lost 6 bases, J lost 2 bases, and 6 bases stayed unmatched. The CDR3 protein is CASRSGTSGTYNEQFF. In nucleotides, the CDR3 is TGTGCCAGCAGGTCCGGGACTAGCGGAACCTACAATGAGCAGTTCTTC.

The rearrangement uses TRBV7-8 and TRBJ1-3; D unclear. Germline loops: CDR1 SGHVS, CDR2 FQNEAQ. The length of the CDR3 is 14 residues. The V and J ends lost 5 bases and 0 bases respectively, with 8 bases between them. The CDR3 sequence: CASSVRFSGNTIYF. The CDR3 DNA reads TGTGCCAGCAGCGTTCGTTTCTCTGGAAACACCATATATTTT.

The table lists this clonotype with a few counts. The genes are TRBV5-1 and TRBJ1-4; maybe TRBD1 (6 bases). The length of the CDR3 is 15 residues. CDR1 and CDR2 from the germline V gene are SGHRS and YFSETQ. V gave up 4 bases and J gave up 3 bases, with 13 bases separating them. For the CDR3, the DNA is TGCGCCAGCAGCCCCCTAGGGGGATCTAATGAAAAACTGTTTTTT. Amino acid sequence: CASSPLGGSNEKLFF.

This clonotype was detected ten times or more. V usage is TRBV28 and J usage is TRBJ1-2; no firm D call. The CDR3 loop spans 12 amino acids. V was clipped by 6 bases and J by 2 bases, with 7 bases between them. The V gene's germline CDR1 is MDHEN and CDR2 SYDVKM. The CDR3 is CASSSVNYGYTF. DNA for the CDR3: TGTGCCAGCAGCTCGGTGAACTATGGCTACACCTTC.

The table lists this clonotype with a few counts. The chain uses TRBV5-6 and TRBJ2-1; a weak D match, TRBD1 (7 bases). CDR3 length: 16 amino acids. V was clipped by 1 base and J by 4 bases, with 15 bases between them. CDR1 and CDR2 (germline): SGHDT, YYEEEE. CDR3 DNA sequence: TGTGCCAGCAGCTTGTATGAGACAGGGACTTACAATGAGCAGTTCTTC. Translation gives CASSLYETGTYNEQFF.

This clonotype has at least ten counts. The genes are TRBV29-1 and TRBJ2-1; D possibly uses TRBD1 or TRBD2 (5 bases each). Germline assignment: CDR1 SQVTM and CDR2 ANQGSEA. CDR3 length: 12 amino acids. With 7 bases removed from V and 12 bases from J, the gap between germline ends came to 19 bases. CDR3 protein: CSGIRWGFGQFF. The CDR3 coding sequence is TGCAGCGGAATCCGCTGGGGGTTCGGGCAGTTCTTC.

This clonotype was detected only a few times. The chain links TRBV2 to TRBJ2-7; 10 nucleotides agree with TRBD2. The trim removed 6 bases at V and 3 bases at J, leaving 5 bases unmatched. The CDR3 contains 14 residues. CDR1 and CDR2 from the germline V gene are SNHLY and FYNNEI. CDR3 DNA sequence: TGTGCCAGCAGAGTAGCGGGGGGCCTCTACGAGCAGTACTTC. Its translation: CASRVAGGLYEQYF.

The chain couples TRBV21-1 to TRBJ2-7; the D call in the table, TRBD2, was not verified against the DNA. TRBV21-1 is noted as a pseudogene. The CDR3 has 16 amino acids. The CDR3 DNA sequence: TGTGCCAGCAGCGAATGGTCCGGTACTAGCGAAACCGAGCAGTACGTC. Translation: CASSEWSGTSETEQYV.

The chain joins TRBV9 to TRBJ2-7, with unresolved D. There are 10 residues in the CDR3. CDR1 SGDLS and CDR2 YYNGEE come from the germline V gene. CDR3 DNA sequence: TGTGTCAACCGCACCTACGAGCAGTACTTC. This sequence encodes CVNRTYEQYF.

The chain uses TRBV20-1 and TRBJ2-1, with 10 bases lining up with TRBD2. CDR1 is DFQATT and CDR2 is SNEGSKA in the germline V gene (reference sequence). The V gene end was trimmed by 5 bases and the J gene end by 7 bases; junction bases not matched to a gene: 5. The CDR3 is 13 amino acids. CDR3 sequence: CSADKTSGNEQFF. Here the CDR3 DNA reads TGCAGTGCTGATAAGACTAGCGGGAATGAGCAGTTCTTC.